Described below is a single T cell receptor (beta chain) sequence and its context. The record originates from a study of CD8+ T cells in alopecia areata. Background on the study: Those patients who were treated received oral tofacitinib, which was given at 5 to 10 mg twice daily for moderate-to-severe alopecia areata.

cDNA reverse transcribed from extracted RNA served as the sequencing template. This table comes from immunoSEQ multiplex PCR, and its TCRdb copy is limited to in-frame clones, with some not included. Of around 100,000 clones in the sample, 50% to 65% are singletons; the top ten hold about 3.3%. Treatment in this sample: oral pan-JAK inhibitor, 5-10 mg twice daily. Per the germline V gene, CDR1 is MGHDK and CDR2 is SYGVNS. The CDR3 runs 14 residues. Trimming removed 6 bases from V and 8 bases from J; junction bases left unmatched: 7. The sequenced sample was CD4+ T cells sorted from blood, obtained at week 24, from a patient treated with tofacitinib. The sequence came from a human donor with alopecia areata. This rearrangement joins TRBV25-1 to TRBJ1-6, with 7 bases identical to TRBD1. The CDR3 here is CASRIRQGHSPLHF. The CDR3 coding sequence is TGTGCCAGCAGGATCCGACAGGGCCATTCACCCCTCCACTTT.